Following are 3 T cell receptor beta chains from one sample sequenced in a study of cytomegalovirus exposure and HLA in healthy donors. Both 60 Vbeta primers and 13 Jbeta primers went into the PCR. Here immunoSEQ multiplex PCR was the method, and the copy in TCRdb shows in-frame clones only, minus some. Of 100,000 to 150,000 clones listed, 60% to 80% are singletons. Input material: PBMCs. These receptors came from a woman aged 45-65 years in good health and CMV-seronegative.

This chain links TRBV9 with TRBJ2-2; TRBD2 aligns across 8 bases. After removal of 0 bases from V and 1 base from J, the junction contained 2 bases not matched to a gene. This CDR3 has 16 amino acids. The germline CDR1 and CDR2 sequences are SGDLS and YYNGEE. As DNA, the CDR3 is TGTGCCAGCAGCGTAGGGGCGGGAGGGAACACCGGGGAGCTGTTTTTT. This encodes CASSVGAGGNTGELFF. Full variable domain (rest looked up from reference TRBV9 and TRBJ2-2): DSGVTQTPKHLITATGQRVTLRCSPRSGDLSVYWYQQSLDQGLQFLIQYYNGEERAKGNILERFSAQQFPDLHSELNLSSLELGDSALYFCASSVGAGGNTGELFFGEGSRLTVL.

The chain has TRBV2 and TRBJ2-3; TRBD2 agrees at 8 bases. Germline V gene lookup returns CDR1 SNHLY and CDR2 FYNNEI. V lost 4 bases and J lost 5; bases outside the gene matches: 11. The CDR3 loop spans 16 amino acids. CDR3 region: CASSGFSGRFRDTQYF. The CDR3, as DNA: TGTGCCAGCAGTGGGTTCAGCGGGAGATTCAGAGATACGCAGTATTTT.

The sample holds a few counts of this clone. The rearrangement uses TRBV14 and TRBJ2-1, with 7 bases lining up with TRBD2. Germline trimming cut 2 bases from V and 13 bases from J; bases unmatched to any gene: 8. CDR1 and CDR2 (germline): SGHDN, FVKESK. There are 13 residues in the CDR3. The CDR3 here is CASSQLWEGLQFF. CDR3 in DNA: TGTGCCAGCAGCCAATTGTGGGAGGGCCTTCAGTTCTTC.